What follows are 30 T cell receptor beta chains derived from one specimen sequenced in a study of Graves' ophthalmopathy and Graves' hyperthyroidism. Amplifying from RNA transcripts, the study obtained TCR beta CDR3 regions. The workflow started with a first-round RT-PCR run with HTBI primers and then moved on to a second-round multiplex PCR. TCRdb independently ran MiXCR on the multiplex PCR reads; one entry per CDR3 protein. The profile shows over 450,000 distinct CDR3 sequences, approximately 15% of them singletons. The sample taken for sequencing was blood. The source is a woman aged 25 to 39 with Graves' ophthalmopathy.

This clonotype has at least ten counts. The chain couples TRBV7-9 to TRBJ1-1, with D perhaps matching TRBD1 (5 bases). Germline loops: CDR1 SEHNR, CDR2 FQNEAQ (reference sequence). The CDR3 totals 14 residues. The V end was cut by 5 bases, the J end by 1 base, with 11 bases between. CDR3 residues: CASSPSGRNTEAFF. The DNA of the CDR3 is TGTGCCAGCAGCCCCTCGGGACGGAACACTGAAGCTTTCTTT.

This clonotype has ten or more counts. This sequence joins TRBV6-1 and TRBJ2-7; 7 bases line up with TRBD1. The CDR3 sequence is 15 residues long. The V segment lost 1 base and the J segment 0 bases; nucleotides outside the gene matches: 3. Germline CDR1 and CDR2: MNHNS and SASEGT. This CDR3 is CASSEEQGSSYEQYF. The CDR3 bases are TGTGCCAGCAGTGAAGAACAGGGGAGCTCCTACGAGCAGTACTTC.

This clonotype was seen at least ten times. This rearrangement joins TRBV12-3 or TRBV12-4 to TRBJ2-5, with D possibly TRBD1 on 7 matching bases. Trimming stripped 5 bases from V and 2 bases from J, with 12 bases between. The CDR3 contains 14 residues. In DNA, the CDR3 is TGTGCCAGCAGTCTGGGGGGACAGCAAGAGACCCAGTACTTC. Its translation: CASSLGGQQETQYF.

This sequence joins TRBV5-5 and TRBJ2-4; possibly TRBD1 for D (6 bases). The CDR3 loop spans 15 amino acids. Per the germline V gene, CDR1 is SGHKS and CDR2 is YYEKEE (reference sequence). The germline V and J ends were trimmed by 2 bases and 14 bases, with 23 bases remaining between them. In DNA form, the CDR3 reads TGTGCCAGCAGCTTCAGGGGCCATGGCCCAGGAATTAAGTACTTC. This sequence encodes CASSFRGHGPGIKYF.

The rearrangement uses TRBV7-9 and TRBJ2-5, with 7 bases aligning to TRBD2. V lost 4 bases, J lost 9 bases, and 8 bases stayed unmatched. This CDR3 has 13 residues. The germline V gene encodes CDR1 SEHNR and CDR2 FQNEAQ (reference sequence). The CDR3 is CASSSAGKRAQYF. DNA of the CDR3: TGTGCCAGCAGCTCAGCGGGGAAAAGGGCCCAGTACTTC.

For this clonotype: This could be a read error, since a much larger clone is one nucleotide away. The CDR3 ends on some other residue instead of the conserved phenylalanine or tryptophan, so this is likely a read error. The chain has TRBV30 and TRBJ1-5; perhaps TRBD1 as D (5 bases). Trimming took 2 bases from V and 7 from J, leaving 24 bases between them. The CDR3 loop spans 17 amino acids. Germline V gives CDR1 GTSNPN, CDR2 SVGIG (reference sequence). CDR3 in amino acids: CAWSRRGLGQGGQPQHY. CDR3 bases: TGTGCCTGGAGTCGTAGGGGTTTAGGCCAGGGAGGGCAGCCCCAGCATTAT.

This clonotype was detected many times. The V and J genes are TRBV12-3 or TRBV12-4 and TRBJ2-2; 7 bases are a match to TRBD2. This CDR3 is 15 amino acids long. After removal of 3 bases from V and 4 bases from J, the junction contained 5 bases not matched to a gene. CDR3 loop: CASSLDKRGTGELFF. The CDR3 nucleotides read TGTGCCAGCAGTTTGGACAAGCGGGGCACCGGGGAGCTGTTTTTT.

This clonotype was observed many times. The V gene is TRBV15, the J gene TRBJ2-5; a possible D gene is TRBD1 (6 bases). The germline V gene encodes CDR1 LNHNV and CDR2 YYDKDF (reference sequence). V lost 9 bases and J 2 bases, leaving 10 bases between the germline ends. The CDR3 runs 12 residues. The CDR3 DNA follows: TGTGCCACAGGCAGGGGACAAGAGACCCAGTACTTC. Translated, it gives CATGRGQETQYF. Full variable domain (outside the CDR3, taken from reference TRBV15 and TRBJ2-5): DAMVIQNPRYQVTQFGKPVTLSCSQTLNHNVMYWYQQKSSQAPKLLFHYYDKDFNNEADTPDNFQSRRPNTSFCFLDIRSPGLGDTAMYLCATGRGQETQYFGPGTRLLVL.

This clonotype was seen only a few times. This chain joins TRBV18 and TRBJ2-2; D gene uncertain. CDR1 and CDR2 (germline): KGHSH, LQKENI. The V end lost 4 bases, the J end lost 6 bases, and 12 bases lay between the germline ends. The CDR3 has 14 residues. Written as DNA, the CDR3 is TGTGCCAGCTCACGGGCTCGAGAGGCCGGGGAGCTGTTTTTT. The encoded protein is CASSRAREAGELFF.

At least ten counts were recorded for this clonotype. J is TRBJ2-5 and V is TRBV6-1; D is perhaps TRBD2 (5 bases). CDR3 length equals 13 residues. CDR1 is MNHNS, CDR2 SASEGT, per germline. The germline V and J ends were trimmed by 3 bases and 9 bases, with 14 bases remaining between them. The CDR3 protein is CASSDELALAQYF. CDR3 DNA: TGTGCCAGCAGTGATGAGCTAGCCCTAGCCCAGTACTTC.

This clonotype came up many times. The V call is TRBV6-5, the J call TRBJ1-2, with unresolved D. Germline V CDR1 and CDR2: MNHEY, SVGAGI. This CDR3 comprises 14 residues. The V gene lost 2 bases and the J gene lost 2 bases, with 9 bases spanning the gap. CDR3 amino acids: CASSYLPTNYGYTF. The CDR3 nucleotides read TGTGCCAGCAGTTACCTCCCCACGAACTATGGCTACACCTTC.

This sequence joins TRBV11-1 and TRBJ2-2; TRBD1 might be the D (5 bases). The CDR3 contains 17 residues. Germline-derived CDR1 and CDR2 are SGHAT and FQDESV (reference sequence). V was trimmed by 5 bases and J by 6 bases, leaving 22 bases between them. The DNA for the CDR3 is TGTGCCAGCAGCCCCTGGGGCGTTGGGGTTCGTCCCGGGGAGCTGTTTTTT. It is translated as CASSPWGVGVRPGELFF.

The chain is built from TRBV7-3 and TRBJ2-6; D tentatively reads TRBD1 or TRBD2 (6 bases each). V shed 5 bases and J shed 0 bases, with 8 bases lying between them. CDR1 is SGHTA and CDR2 is FQGTGA in the germline V gene. The CDR3 covers 15 residues. CDR3 sequence reads: CASSRGPSGANVLTF. CDR3 bases: TGTGCCAGCAGCCGGGGGCCCTCTGGGGCCAACGTCCTGACTTTC.

The chain couples TRBV19 to TRBJ1-3; D is unresolved. The ends were cut back, 6 bases at V and 0 bases at J, with 12 bases in the middle. The CDR3 runs to 15 residues. CDR1 is LNHDA, CDR2 SQIVND, per germline (reference sequence). In nucleotides, the CDR3 is TGTGCCAGTAGCCCCGACATCCACTCTGGAAACACCATATATTTT. Translating gives CASSPDIHSGNTIYF.

The V and J genes are TRBV6-5 and TRBJ2-2; D gene unclear. Germline V gene lookup returns CDR1 MNHEY and CDR2 SVGAGI. The CDR3 contains 16 residues. Trimming took 0 bases from V and 2 from J, leaving 10 bases between them. As DNA, the CDR3 is TGTGCCAGCAGTTACTCGTGGCGGCCCAACACCGGGGAGCTGTTTTTT. It specifies CASSYSWRPNTGELFF.

This clonotype came up many times. The rearrangement links TRBV19 to TRBJ1-2, with 7 bases matching TRBD1. CDR1 and CDR2 from the germline V gene are LNHDA and SQIVND (reference sequence). The CDR3 runs 15 residues. The junction had 13 bases not matched to a gene; V was cut back by 10 bases and J by 2 bases. The CDR3 sequence: CATHHRDRLNYGYTF. CDR3 DNA sequence: TGTGCCACTCACCATAGGGACAGACTAAACTATGGCTACACCTTC.

This clonotype was detected ten times or more. The chain recombines TRBV28 with TRBJ2-5, with D hard to call. Germline V lookup: CDR1 MDHEN, CDR2 SYDVKM. V lost 4 bases to trimming and J lost 0 bases, with 9 bases between them. This CDR3 comprises 14 residues. The CDR3 sequence is CASSSTRYQETQYF. In DNA form, the CDR3 reads TGTGCCAGCAGTTCTACGAGGTACCAAGAGACCCAGTACTTC.

This clonotype was observed many times. The chain combines TRBV28 with TRBJ2-7, with 7 bases aligning to TRBD2. Per the germline V gene, CDR1 is MDHEN and CDR2 is SYDVKM. The CDR3 covers 16 residues. Losses at the gene ends were 0 bases for V and 2 bases for J; bases not matched to a gene: 7. The CDR3 reads CASSLWVEGGPYEQYF. The CDR3 nucleotides are TGTGCCAGCAGTTTATGGGTGGAGGGAGGGCCCTACGAGCAGTACTTC. Combining the CDR3 with reference TRBV28 and TRBJ2-7 gives the whole variable domain DVKVTQSSRYLVKRTGEKVFLECVQDMDHENMFWYRQDPGLGLRLIYFSYDVKMKEKGDIPEGYSVSREKKERFSLILESASTNQTSMYLCASSLWVEGGPYEQYFGPGTRLTVT.

V is TRBV12-3 or TRBV12-4 and J is TRBJ1-2; TRBD1 aligns across 9 bases. Germline trimming cut 7 bases from V and 8 bases from J; bases unmatched to any gene: 5. The CDR3 extends over 12 amino acids. CDR3 sequence: CASIRTGEGYTF. As DNA, the CDR3 is TGTGCCAGCATCAGGACAGGGGAGGGCTACACCTTC.

This clonotype was picked up many times. The J gene is TRBJ2-7, the V gene TRBV12-3 or TRBV12-4, with D perhaps matching TRBD1 or TRBD2 (5 bases each). The ends were cut back, 4 bases at V and 10 bases at J, with 11 bases in the middle. The CDR3 has 11 amino acids. DNA of the CDR3: TGTGCCAGCAGTTGGGACCGCCTACAGTACTTC. Translation: CASSWDRLQYF.

The rearrangement uses TRBV27 and TRBJ2-5; tentative D call: TRBD2 (7 bases). The germline gives CDR1 MNHEY, CDR2 SMNVEV (reference sequence). Trimming shortened V by 2 bases and J by 1 base, and 14 bases separated the two germline ends. The CDR3 consists of 16 residues. CDR3 nucleotide sequence: TGTGCCAGCAGTTTAACGGGGCGGGGGCCCCAAGAGACCCAGTACTTC. It specifies CASSLTGRGPQETQYF.

This clonotype occurred many times. The genes are TRBV6-2 or TRBV6-3 and TRBJ1-5; D perhaps matches TRBD1 (5 bases). The ends were cut back, 6 bases at V and 0 bases at J, with 15 bases in the middle. The CDR3 has 16 residues. Germline values: CDR1 MNHEY, CDR2 SVGEGT. The CDR3, as DNA: TGTGCCAGCAGCCCGTTCAGGGCCTATAGCAATCAGCCCCAGCATTTT. Protein product: CASSPFRAYSNQPQHF.

This clonotype occurred many times. One end of the junction does not line up with germline, which may come from a read error. The rearrangement joins TRBV15 to TRBJ2-6; D is unresolved. Per germline, CDR1 LNHNV and CDR2 YYDKDF (reference sequence). CDR3 length: 16 residues. In DNA, the CDR3 is TGTGCCACCAGCGGAGAAGGGTCATCTGGGGCCAACGTCCTGACTTTC. It specifies CATSGEGSSGANVLTF.

This CDR3 is CASSSDRDRDQPYEQYF. The CDR3 nucleotides read TGTGCCAGCAGTTCGGACAGGGACAGGGACCAGCCCTACGAGCAGTACTTC. The chain recombines TRBV28 with TRBJ2-7; 9 bases are shared with TRBD1. The CDR3 is 17 amino acids. With V trimmed by 4 bases and J by 2 bases, 12 bases remained unmatched. Germline lookup yields CDR1 MDHEN and CDR2 SYDVKM.

Many counts were recorded for this clonotype. This rearrangement joins TRBV27 to TRBJ1-2; unclear D gene. The germline V gene has CDR1 MNHEY and CDR2 SMNVEV (reference sequence). Deletions cut 5 bases from V and 8 bases from J, with 15 bases between. The CDR3 is 13 residues long. The CDR3 DNA reads TGTGCCAGCAGTGACGCGACAAGATTCGGCTACACCTTC. It translates to CASSDATRFGYTF.

Ten or more counts support this clonotype. This chain connects TRBV2 to TRBJ2-7; 8 bases are a match to TRBD1. The V gene's germline CDR1 is SNHLY and CDR2 FYNNEI. This CDR3 region has 13 residues. J was trimmed by 4 bases and V by 9 bases; bases with no gene match: 8. The CDR3 reads CASLGQGPYEQYF. Written as DNA, the CDR3 is TGTGCCAGTTTAGGACAGGGCCCGTACGAGCAGTACTTC.

This clonotype was seen repeatedly, ten times or more. The genes are TRBV6-5 and TRBJ2-7, with D perhaps TRBD1 (6 bases). In germline, CDR1 is MNHEY, CDR2 SVGAGI. The V and J ends lost 5 bases and 5 bases respectively, with 19 bases between them. The CDR3 contains 15 residues. The CDR3 bases are TGTGCCAGCAGTACCAACAGGGTAACCAAGGACGAGCAGTACTTC. As protein: CASSTNRVTKDEQYF.

This clonotype was recorded at least ten times. The rearrangement uses TRBV28 and TRBJ2-7; 10 bases are shared with TRBD1. Trimming at V came to 6 bases and at J to 2 bases, leaving 10 bases not matched to a gene. The CDR3 runs to 16 residues. Germline CDR1 MDHEN, CDR2 SYDVKM. In nucleotides, the CDR3 is TGTGCCAGCAGACTCGATCGGACAGGGGGAGCCTACGAGCAGTACTTC. Residues: CASRLDRTGGAYEQYF.

This clonotype was recorded many times. The chain employs TRBV12-3 or TRBV12-4 and TRBJ1-2; no reliable D call. The CDR3 runs to 14 residues. Between the trimmed V and J ends, which lost 1 base and 2 bases, there was a span of 8 bases. The CDR3 sequence is CASSLGIGNYGYTF. CDR3 sequence (DNA): TGTGCCAGCAGTTTAGGGATAGGGAACTATGGCTACACCTTC.

As to this clonotype: At one end, the junction sequence differs from germline, possibly due to a read error. The gene calls are TRBV30 and TRBJ1-5, with D uncertain. The germline V gene encodes CDR1 GTSNPN and CDR2 SVGIG (reference sequence). This CDR3 spans 13 amino acids. The CDR3 DNA follows: TGTGCCGCGAGGGCTACGAGCTATCAGCCTCAGCATTTT. It encodes CAARATSYQPQHF. Variable domain in full (rest from reference TRBV30 and TRBJ1-5): SQTIHQWPATLVQPVGSPLSLECTVEGTSNPNLYWYRQAAGRGLQLLFYSVGIGQISSEVPQNLSASRPQDRQFILSSKKLLLSDSGFYLCAARATSYQPQHFGDGTRLSIL.